The clone carrying this TCR beta chain was counted only a few times. This record comes from a study of T cell repertoires in cytomegalovirus infection. The CDR3 is made up of 14 amino acids. Germline CDR1 SGHTA, CDR2 FQGNSA. Deletions cut 5 bases from V and 6 bases from J, with 14 bases between. TCRdb re-derived calls from the reads in MiXCR, one entry per CDR3 protein. The sample shows fewer than 400,000 distinct CDR3 sequences, 15% to 20% of them seen only once. This chain connects TRBV7-2 to TRBJ1-5; no firm D call. Material for sequencing was PBMCs. This receptor was obtained from a human donor in good health (CMV status not recorded). Some clones in this sample may be carry-over from other donors' samples. The CDR3 loop is CASSLGSGFQPQHF. As DNA, the CDR3 is TGTGCCAGCAGCCTAGGGTCAGGTTTTCAGCCCCAGCATTTT.